Shown below are 25 T cell receptor beta chains from a single sample sequenced in a study of cytomegalovirus exposure and HLA in healthy donors. The PCR ran on 60 Vbeta and 13 Jbeta primers. Data came from immunoSEQ multiplex PCR; TCRdb stores just in-frame clones and leaves some out. In the table there are more than 100,000 clones, 79% of which are singletons. The sample comprised PBMCs. These receptors came from a man aged 50 to 59 in good health and CMV-seropositive.

This clone was counted only a few times. The V call is TRBV25-1, the J call TRBJ1-1; D remains unclear. CDR3 size: 15 residues. Trimming cost V 4 bases and J 0 bases, with 12 bases left between them. Germline V lookup: CDR1 MGHDK, CDR2 SYGVNS. The CDR3 loop is CASSAYGVVNTEAFF. The DNA of the CDR3 is TGTGCCAGCAGTGCCTACGGGGTGGTGAACACTGAAGCTTTCTTT.

The rearrangement uses TRBV15 and TRBJ1-4, with a weak D call TRBD1 (6 bases). The CDR3 totals 15 residues. V lost 3 bases to trimming and J lost 1 base, with 9 bases between them. Per the germline V gene, CDR1 is LNHNV and CDR2 is YYDKDF (reference sequence). The CDR3 sequence: CATSREQGTNEKLFF. As DNA, the CDR3 is TGTGCCACCAGCAGGGAACAGGGAACTAATGAAAAACTGTTTTTT.

The rearrangement uses TRBV11-3 and TRBJ2-1; D unclear. Germline loops: CDR1 SGHNT, CDR2 YENEEA. There are 12 residues in the CDR3. Trimming removed 5 bases from V and 3 bases from J, with 5 bases in between. The CDR3 protein is CASSVSYNEQFF. The DNA of the CDR3 is TGTGCCAGCAGCGTTAGCTACAATGAGCAGTTCTTC.

CDR3 DNA: TGTGCCAGCAGCGGGTTAGCGGGATCAATGGATACGCAGTATTTT. Its protein product is CASSGLAGSMDTQYF. This chain links TRBV5-6 with TRBJ2-3, with 8 bases fitting TRBD2. Germline V gene lookup returns CDR1 SGHDT and CDR2 YYEEEE. The CDR3 loop spans 15 amino acids. V shed 4 bases, J shed 6 bases, and the junction held 10 bases outside the gene matches. Based on the CDR3 plus reference TRBV5-6 and TRBJ2-3, the full variable domain is DAGVTQSPTHLIKTRGQQVTLRCSPKSGHDTVSWYQQALGQGPQFIFQYYEEEERQRGNFPDRFSGHQFPNYSSELNVNALLLGDSALYLCASSGLAGSMDTQYFGPGTRLTVL.

This chain joins TRBV11-3 and TRBJ2-7, with 9 bases that match TRBD1. CDR3 length: 16 residues. J was trimmed by 2 bases and V by 5 bases; bases with no gene match: 10. CDR1 is SGHNT, CDR2 YENEEA, per germline. CDR3 region: CASSTHSGTGTYEQYF. In DNA form, the CDR3 reads TGTGCCAGCAGCACCCATTCCGGGACAGGGACCTACGAGCAGTACTTC.

The chain has TRBV15 and TRBJ2-5; 8 bases match TRBD1. This CDR3 is built from 17 residues. With 1 base clipped from V and 4 bases from J, the junction kept 11 bases outside the gene matches. Per germline, CDR1 LNHNV and CDR2 YYDKDF (reference sequence). In nucleotides, the CDR3 is TGTGCCACCAGCAGAGGCCCCACCTCAGGGGGCGGAGAGACCCAGTACTTC. Translating gives CATSRGPTSGGGETQYF.

The gene calls are TRBV9 and TRBJ2-5; a weak D match, TRBD2 (6 bases). The CDR3 consists of 13 residues. V was shortened by 3 bases and J by 2 bases, with 8 bases between the two germline ends. CDR1 and CDR2 (germline): SGDLS, YYNGEE. CDR3 sequence: CASSGAGQETQYF. CDR3 DNA: TGTGCCAGCAGCGGCGCGGGACAAGAGACCCAGTACTTC.

The chain recombines TRBV7-2 with TRBJ1-5; 9 bases map to TRBD1. J lost 5 bases, V lost 5 bases, and 4 bases had no gene match. CDR1 is SGHTA, CDR2 FQGNSA, per germline. The CDR3 is 14 residues long. The CDR3 loop is CASSQDRGHQPQHF. Written as DNA, the CDR3 is TGTGCCAGCAGCCAGGACAGGGGCCATCAGCCCCAGCATTTT.

The V call is TRBV18, the J call TRBJ1-3; D is unclear. V was trimmed by 6 bases and J by 0 bases, leaving 15 bases between them. CDR3 length: 16 amino acids. CDR1 is KGHSH and CDR2 is LQKENI in the germline V gene. The CDR3 spells CASSQTGSSSGNTIYF. The CDR3 DNA is TGTGCCAGCTCTCAAACCGGGTCCTCCTCTGGAAACACCATATATTTT.

In its sample, this clone was seen a few times. The chain links TRBV5-1 to TRBJ2-3; D is perhaps TRBD2 (6 bases). The germline V gene encodes CDR1 SGHRS and CDR2 YFSETQ. Trimming took off 4 bases at V and 6 bases at J, with 18 bases between the two ends. CDR3 length: 15 amino acids. CDR3 protein: CASSGGTLGEDTQYF. CDR3 sequence (DNA): TGCGCCAGCAGCGGCGGGACCTTAGGGGAGGATACGCAGTATTTT.

The chain is built from TRBV28 and TRBJ2-5; 7 bases map to TRBD1. The CDR3 contains 14 residues. CDR1 and CDR2 from the germline V gene are MDHEN and SYDVKM. The J segment lost 0 bases and the V segment lost 10 bases, leaving 8 bases of the junction unmatched. The CDR3 loop reads CATWTGPYQETQYF. The CDR3 nucleotides are TGTGCCACCTGGACAGGACCCTACCAAGAGACCCAGTACTTC.

As for this clone: The junction departs from the called germline gene at one end, perhaps through a read error. The genes are TRBV7-6 and TRBJ1-3; D ambiguous. CDR1 is SGHVS, CDR2 FNYEAQ, per germline. The CDR3 is 12 residues long. CDR3: CANSSTGNTIYF. In DNA, the CDR3 is TGTGCCAACAGCTCTACGGGAAACACCATATATTTT.

The V and J genes are TRBV10-3 and TRBJ2-3, with TRBD1 as a possible D gene (6 bases). Per germline, CDR1 ENHRY and CDR2 SYGVKD. CDR3 length equals 17 residues. Trimming shortened V by 3 bases and J by 3 bases, and 19 bases separated the two germline ends. CDR3 residues: CAISETMIQGVTDTQYF. The CDR3 bases are TGTGCCATCAGTGAAACAATGATACAGGGTGTAACAGATACGCAGTATTTT.

The chain carries TRBV6-1 and TRBJ2-4, with 8 bases that match TRBD1. This CDR3 comprises 14 residues. Germline CDR1 and CDR2: MNHNS and SASEGT. The J segment lost 8 bases and the V segment lost 4 bases, leaving 7 bases of the junction unmatched. In DNA form, the CDR3 reads TGTGCCAGCAGTGGGGGACAGGATTCAGACATTCAGTACTTC. Protein sequence: CASSGGQDSDIQYF.

The V call is TRBV6-5, the J call TRBJ1-5; D perhaps matches TRBD1 (6 bases). V was clipped by 5 bases and J by 6 bases, with 17 bases between them. Germline-derived CDR1 and CDR2 are MNHEY and SVGAGI. This CDR3 has 15 residues. The CDR3 sequence is CASSARQENFQPQHF. CDR3 nucleotides: TGTGCCAGCAGTGCCCGACAGGAAAATTTTCAGCCCCAGCATTTT.

The chain couples TRBV19 to TRBJ2-5; tentative D call: TRBD2 (6 bases). The germline gives CDR1 LNHDA, CDR2 SQIVND (reference sequence). There are 14 residues in the CDR3. V was cut by 5 bases and J by 8 bases, with 18 bases left in between. This chain's CDR3 is CASSGTGLRGTQYF. In DNA, the CDR3 is TGTGCCAGTAGTGGGACTGGACTAAGGGGAACCCAGTACTTC.

V usage is TRBV27 and J usage is TRBJ1-3, with a tentative D call TRBD1 (5 bases). CDR3 length equals 19 residues. CDR1 MNHEY and CDR2 SMNVEV come from the germline V gene (reference sequence). Trimming cost V 0 bases and J 5 bases, with 23 bases left between them. CDR3 loop: CASSLSGSGLEGRRNTIYF. The CDR3 nucleotides read TGTGCCAGCAGTTTATCGGGGTCGGGGTTGGAGGGACGTCGAAACACCATATATTTT.

The chain is built from TRBV10-3 and TRBJ2-1; tentatively, D is TRBD1 (6 bases). Germline lookup yields CDR1 ENHRY and CDR2 SYGVKD. With 3 bases removed from V and 4 bases from J, the gap between germline ends came to 10 bases. The CDR3 runs 14 residues. The CDR3 region is CAISEGGRYNEQFF. CDR3 in DNA: TGTGCCATCAGTGAAGGGGGACGTTACAATGAGCAGTTCTTC.

This chain links TRBV7-2 with TRBJ2-3; 7 positions agree with TRBD2. Germline-derived CDR1 and CDR2 are SGHTA and FQGNSA. The CDR3 has 16 residues. V shed 5 bases, J shed 0 bases, and the junction held 8 bases outside the gene matches. The CDR3 DNA reads TGTGCCAGCAGCCCTCGGACTAGAGGGAGCACAGATACGCAGTATTTT. It codes for CASSPRTRGSTDTQYF.

V usage is TRBV19 and J usage is TRBJ2-3, with 7 bases that match TRBD2. This CDR3 has 15 amino acids. Trimming cost V 5 bases and J 1 base; bases outside gene matches: 6. Germline CDR1 reads LNHDA; CDR2 reads SQIVND (reference sequence). Written as DNA, the CDR3 is TGTGCCAGTAGTCCGGGAGGCGGGGGCACAGATACGCAGTATTTT. This gives the protein CASSPGGGGTDTQYF.

V gene TRBV6-6 combines with J gene TRBJ2-3, with TRBD2 matching 9 bases. This CDR3 is built from 14 residues. Germline CDR1 MNHNY, CDR2 SVGAGI (reference sequence). The junction had 12 bases not matched to a gene; V was cut back by 10 bases and J by 7 bases. CDR3 region: CAIQAGGPANTQYF. CDR3 bases: TGTGCCATACAAGCGGGAGGCCCGGCAAATACGCAGTATTTT.

The chain carries TRBV18 and TRBJ1-4; D is unclear. Looked up from germline, CDR1 is KGHSH and CDR2 is LQKENI. Trimming removed 3 bases from V and 4 bases from J, with 6 bases in between. The CDR3 has 13 amino acids. The CDR3 DNA is TGTGCCAGCTCACCCGGTCGTAATGAAAAACTGTTTTTT. Amino acid sequence: CASSPGRNEKLFF.

The rearrangement joins TRBV6-5 to TRBJ2-2; TRBD1 is a possible D gene (6 bases). Trimming took off 3 bases at V and 2 bases at J, with 10 bases between the two ends. The CDR3 has 15 residues. Germline V CDR1 and CDR2: MNHEY, SVGAGI. The DNA of the CDR3 is TGTGCCAGCAGTTATTGGGGGCCCAACACCGGGGAGCTGTTTTTT. Translating gives CASSYWGPNTGELFF.

The chain couples TRBV6-5 to TRBJ2-1; TRBD1 aligns across 8 bases. J was trimmed by 7 bases and V by 6 bases; bases with no gene match: 2. Germline V gene data show CDR1 as MNHEY and CDR2 as SVGAGI. The CDR3 consists of 12 residues. CDR3 residues: CASRTGGNEQFF. CDR3 bases: TGTGCCAGCAGAACAGGGGGGAATGAGCAGTTCTTC.

The V call is TRBV11-2, the J call TRBJ2-5; D is possibly TRBD2 (5 bases). The V end lost 3 bases, the J end lost 1 base, and 6 bases lay between the germline ends. CDR1 is SGHAT and CDR2 is FQNNGV in the germline V gene. The CDR3 is made up of 13 amino acids. The CDR3 DNA follows: TGTGCCAGCAGCTTCGGGGTCCAAGAGACCCAGTACTTC. It yields the protein CASSFGVQETQYF.